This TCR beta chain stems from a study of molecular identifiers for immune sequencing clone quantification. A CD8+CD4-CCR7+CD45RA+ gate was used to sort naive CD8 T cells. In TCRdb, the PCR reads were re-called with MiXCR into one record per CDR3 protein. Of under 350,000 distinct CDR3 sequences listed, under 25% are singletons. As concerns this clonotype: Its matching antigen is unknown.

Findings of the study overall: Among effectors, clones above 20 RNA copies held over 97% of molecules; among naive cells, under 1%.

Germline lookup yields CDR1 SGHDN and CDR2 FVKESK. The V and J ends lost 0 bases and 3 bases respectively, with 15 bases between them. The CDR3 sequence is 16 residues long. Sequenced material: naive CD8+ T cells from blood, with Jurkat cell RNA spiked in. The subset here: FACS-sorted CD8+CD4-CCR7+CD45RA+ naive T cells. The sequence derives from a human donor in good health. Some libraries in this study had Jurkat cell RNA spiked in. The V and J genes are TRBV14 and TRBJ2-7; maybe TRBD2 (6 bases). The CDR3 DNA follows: TGTGCCAGCAGCCAAGAAATCTCTCGGCGGGGCTACGAGCAGTACTTC. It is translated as CASSQEISRRGYEQYF. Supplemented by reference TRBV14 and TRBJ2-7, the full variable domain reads EAGVTQFPSHSVIEKGQTVTLRCDPISGHDNLYWYRRVMGKEIKFLLHFVKESKQDESGMPNNRFLAERTGGTYSTLKVQPAELEDSGVYFCASSQEISRRGYEQYFGPGTRLTVT.